The rows below give T cell receptor beta chains drawn from one sample of a study of blood T cell repertoires in COVID-19. Clones were read by immunoSEQ multiplex PCR, and TCRdb kept only the in-frame ones, dropping some. The table lists 95,000 to 110,000 clones, more than 70% of them singletons. The sequenced material came from peripheral blood. These receptors came from a human donor in a cohort sampled during active COVID-19. Each CDR3 is given with its conserved first and last residue. The D gene is left open where the match is weak. Clone size is shown for a subset of rows, as once, few, many or a class of expanded clone.

>TRBJ1-2|-|TRBV7-2|TRBD1
CASSSSRQGDYGYTF
TGTGCCAGCAGCTCCTCAAGACAGGGTGACTATGGCTACACCTTC
>TRBJ1-6|-|TRBV7-3|-
CASSLNPGNSPLHF
TGTGCCAGCAGCTTAAATCCGGGTAATTCACCCCTCCACTTT
>TRBJ2-2|-|TRBV5-5|TRBD1
CASTEGQQNTRELFF
TGTGCCAGCACCGAGGGACAGCAAAACACCCGGGAGCTGTTTTTT
>TRBJ1-6|-|TRBV11-2|TRBD1
CASSRPGTGVGNNSPLHF
TGTGCCAGCAGCCGTCCCGGGACAGGGGTTGGGAATAATTCACCCCTCCACTTT
>TRBJ2-7|-|TRBV12-3/TRBV12-4|TRBD1
CATAGTGPYEQYF
TGTGCCACCGCCGGGACAGGACCCTACGAGCAGTACTTC
>TRBJ2-1|few|TRBV4-3|TRBD2
CASSQALLLAGNNEQFF
TGCGCCAGCAGCCAAGCGTTATTACTAGCGGGAAACAATGAGCAGTTCTTC
>TRBJ1-5|-|TRBV5-5|TRBD1
CASSHTGTGGQPQHF
TGTGCCAGCAGCCATACAGGGACAGGGGGGCAGCCCCAGCATTTT
>TRBJ1-2|-|TRBV5-6|-
CASNRPGSLYGYTF
TGTGCCAGCAACAGACCGGGGAGTCTCTATGGCTACACCTTC
>TRBJ2-7|-|TRBV2|TRBD1
CASKGQTISYEQYF
TGTGCCAGCAAGGGACAGACCATCTCCTACGAGCAGTACTTC
>TRBJ1-1|few|TRBV9|-
CASSLLGVGGTEAFF
TGTGCCAGCAGCCTCCTGGGCGTTGGGGGGACTGAAGCTTTCTTT
>TRBJ2-5|-|TRBV7-9|TRBD2
CASSLGPSGSDQETQYF
TGTGCCAGCAGCTTGGGACCTAGCGGGAGTGATCAAGAGACCCAGTACTTC
>TRBJ2-3|-|TRBV3-1/TRBV3-2|-
CASSQENADTQYF
TGTGCCAGCAGCCAAGAGAACGCGGATACGCAGTATTTT
>TRBJ2-5|once|TRBV19|-
CASSGAFRAQETQYF
TGTGCCAGTAGTGGGGCTTTTAGGGCCCAAGAGACCCAGTACTTC
>TRBJ2-7|-|TRBV29-1|TRBD1
CSVEWNGQGSDEQYF
TGCAGCGTTGAATGGAACGGACAGGGGAGCGACGAGCAGTACTTC
>TRBJ2-1|-|TRBV2|TRBD1
CASGMGQGSYNEQFF
TGTGCCAGCGGAATGGGACAGGGGTCCTACAATGAGCAGTTCTTC
>TRBJ2-3|-|TRBV9|TRBD2
CASSVGTSGTDTQYF
TGTGCCAGCAGCGTAGGGACTAGCGGCACAGATACGCAGTATTTT
>TRBJ2-7|-|TRBV30|TRBD2
CAWSSQEAGETYEQYF
TGTGCCTGGAGTTCCCAAGAAGCGGGAGAGACCTACGAGCAGTACTTC
>TRBJ2-5|-|TRBV7-9|TRBD1
CASRRQGAGETQYF
TGTGCCAGCAGACGACAGGGGGCGGGAGAGACCCAGTACTTC
>TRBJ2-5|-|TRBV3-1/TRBV3-2|TRBD2
CASGRAGEETQYF
TGTGCCAGCGGCCGGGCGGGAGAGGAGACCCAGTACTTC
>TRBJ2-5|-|TRBV28|TRBD2
CASISPSGRVETQYF
TGTGCCAGCATTTCGCCTAGCGGGAGGGTTGAGACCCAGTACTTC
>TRBJ1-1|-|TRBV2|-
CASSELGGNTEAFF
TGTGCCAGCAGTGAATTGGGGGGGAACACTGAAGCTTTCTTT
>TRBJ1-5|-|TRBV7-9|-
CASSLDSLNQPQHF
TGTGCCAGCAGCTTAGACAGCCTCAATCAGCCCCAGCATTTT
>TRBJ2-2|-|TRBV28|-
CASKAATGELFF
TGTGCCAGCAAAGCGGCCACCGGGGAGCTGTTTTTT
>TRBJ2-7|-|TRBV7-2|-
CASSSRPKTYEQYF
TGTGCCAGCAGCTCGCGGCCCAAGACCTACGAGCAGTACTTC
>TRBJ2-7|-|TRBV7-9|-
CASRRGGTATHEQYF
TGTGCCAGCAGGAGGGGGGGGACGGCGACCCACGAGCAGTACTTC
>TRBJ2-3|-|TRBV5-1|TRBD1
CASSTPRDRALTDTQYF
TGCGCCAGCAGCACGCCGCGGGACAGGGCCCTCACAGATACGCAGTATTTT
>TRBJ2-2|few|TRBV4-3|-
CASSQDYTGELFF
TGCGCCAGCAGCCAAGACTACACCGGGGAGCTGTTTTTT
>TRBJ2-3|-|TRBV24-1|-
CATATRDTQYF
TGTGCCACCGCCACGAGGGATACGCAGTATTTT
>TRBJ2-3|-|TRBV4-1|-
CASSQDPPGSSTDTQYF
TGCGCCAGCAGCCAAGATCCGCCAGGATCTAGCACAGATACGCAGTATTTT
>TRBJ1-6|-|TRBV7-8|TRBD1
CASSVRDRTQGNIPLHF
TGTGCCAGCAGCGTCCGGGACAGGACCCAGGGGAATATCCCCCTCCACTTT
>TRBJ2-1|-|TRBV4-2|TRBD1
CASSQDRQGVENEQFF
TGTGCCAGCAGCCAAGATAGACAGGGGGTGGAGAATGAGCAGTTCTTC
>TRBJ2-1|-|TRBV11-1|TRBD2
CASSLAGGSPYNEQFF
TGTGCCAGCAGCTTAGCGGGCGGGAGCCCCTACAATGAGCAGTTCTTC
>TRBJ1-5|-|TRBV19|-
CASSIPGWSSNQPQHF
TGTGCCAGTAGTATCCCTGGGTGGAGTAGCAATCAGCCCCAGCATTTT
>TRBJ2-1|-|TRBV11-3|-
CASSSSAAPGNEQFF
TGTGCCAGCAGCTCGTCGGCGGCCCCGGGGAATGAGCAGTTCTTC
>TRBJ2-5|-|TRBV6-5|TRBD2
CASTVAGGAETQYF
TGTGCCAGCACCGTAGCGGGAGGTGCGGAGACCCAGTACTTC
>TRBJ2-3|-|TRBV6-6|-
CASSYGPATDTQYF
TGTGCCAGCAGTTATGGGCCGGCCACAGATACGCAGTATTTT
>TRBJ1-2|-|TRBV4-3|-
CASSQDYSPYGYTF
TGCGCCAGCAGCCAAGACTACAGCCCCTATGGCTACACCTTC
>TRBJ2-5|once|TRBV6-5|TRBD1
CASRDDRGSQETQYF
TGTGCCAGCAGGGACGACAGGGGTAGCCAAGAGACCCAGTACTTC
>TRBJ2-7|-|TRBV28|TRBD2
CASSHSIGTNREQYF
TGTGCCAGCAGTCATTCAATCGGGACTAACCGCGAGCAGTACTTC
>TRBJ1-1|-|TRBV25-1|-
CASKLEFATEAFF
TGTGCCAGCAAATTGGAGTTCGCCACTGAAGCTTTCTTT
>TRBJ1-6|-|TRBV27|-
CASREKTGHNSPLHF
TGTGCCAGCAGAGAAAAGACAGGACATAATTCACCCCTCCACTTT